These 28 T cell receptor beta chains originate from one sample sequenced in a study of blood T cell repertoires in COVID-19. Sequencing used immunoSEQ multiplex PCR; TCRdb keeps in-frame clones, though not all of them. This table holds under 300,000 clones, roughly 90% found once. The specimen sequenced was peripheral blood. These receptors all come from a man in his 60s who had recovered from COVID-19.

In nucleotides, the CDR3 is TGCAGCGTTGAATCGGGGGGGTCGGAGACCCAGTACTTC. Residues: CSVESGGSETQYF. The chain uses TRBV29-1 and TRBJ2-5, with 8 bases identical to TRBD2. Trimming removed 2 bases from V and 5 bases from J; junction bases left unmatched: 4. CDR1 is SQVTM, CDR2 ANQGSEA, per germline. The CDR3 runs 13 residues.

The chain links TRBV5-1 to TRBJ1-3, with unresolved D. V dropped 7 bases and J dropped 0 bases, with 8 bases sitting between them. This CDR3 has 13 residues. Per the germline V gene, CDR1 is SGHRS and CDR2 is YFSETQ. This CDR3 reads CASARSSGNTIYF. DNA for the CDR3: TGCGCCAGCGCGAGGAGCTCTGGAAACACCATATATTTT.

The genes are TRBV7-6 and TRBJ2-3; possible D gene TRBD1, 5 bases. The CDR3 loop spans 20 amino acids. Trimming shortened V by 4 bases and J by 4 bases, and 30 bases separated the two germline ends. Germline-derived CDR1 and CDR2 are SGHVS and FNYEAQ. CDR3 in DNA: TGTGCCAGCAGCTCTGTTAGTCTTGGGTTATGGTGGCAGGGTGCAGATACGCAGTATTTT. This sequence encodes CASSSVSLGLWWQGADTQYF.

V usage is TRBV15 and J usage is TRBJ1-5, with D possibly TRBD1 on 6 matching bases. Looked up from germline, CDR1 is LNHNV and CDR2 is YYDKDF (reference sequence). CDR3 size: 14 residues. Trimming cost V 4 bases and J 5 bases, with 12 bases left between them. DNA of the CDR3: TGTGCCACCAGCACGGACAGCTTGGATCAGCCCCAGCATTTT. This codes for CATSTDSLDQPQHF.

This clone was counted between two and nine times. This CDR3 reads CASTGQTYTGELFF. CDR3 DNA sequence: TGTGCCAGTACGGGACAGACCTACACCGGGGAGCTGTTTTTT. The chain combines TRBV19 with TRBJ2-2; 7 bases line up with TRBD1. Germline loops: CDR1 LNHDA, CDR2 SQIVND (reference sequence). The CDR3 is 14 amino acids. V lost 7 bases, J lost 3 bases, and 5 bases stayed unmatched.

The CDR3 loop is CASSFSGGTGELFF. The CDR3 DNA reads as TGTGCCAGCAGCTTTTCGGGGGGTACCGGGGAGCTGTTTTTT. V is TRBV7-2 and J is TRBJ2-2, with TRBD2 identical over 7 bases. Germline V gives CDR1 SGHTA, CDR2 FQGNSA. After removal of 3 bases from V and 5 bases from J, the junction contained 3 bases not matched to a gene. This CDR3 contains 14 residues. The whole variable domain, filled in from reference TRBV7-2 and TRBJ2-2, reads GAGVSQSPSNKVTEKGKDVELRCDPISGHTALYWYRQSLGQGLEFLIYFQGNSAPDKSGLPSDRFSAERTGGSVSTLTIQRTQQEDSAVYLCASSFSGGTGELFFGEGSRLTVL.

Written as DNA, the CDR3 is TGTGCCAGCAGCACATCTGGTCTCCTGGCGGGGGAGCACCAAGAGACCCAGTACTTC. Protein sequence: CASSTSGLLAGEHQETQYF. V is TRBV21-1 and J is TRBJ2-5; the table's D gene call, TRBD2, was not cross checked with the DNA. TRBV21-1 is a pseudogene. The CDR3 contains 19 residues.

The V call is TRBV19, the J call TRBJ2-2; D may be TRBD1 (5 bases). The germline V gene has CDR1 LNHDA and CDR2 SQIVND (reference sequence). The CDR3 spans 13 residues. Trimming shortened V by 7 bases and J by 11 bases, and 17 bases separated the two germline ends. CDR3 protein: CASNKLLRAELFF. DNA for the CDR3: TGTGCCAGTAACAAACTCCTCAGGGCTGAGCTGTTTTTT.

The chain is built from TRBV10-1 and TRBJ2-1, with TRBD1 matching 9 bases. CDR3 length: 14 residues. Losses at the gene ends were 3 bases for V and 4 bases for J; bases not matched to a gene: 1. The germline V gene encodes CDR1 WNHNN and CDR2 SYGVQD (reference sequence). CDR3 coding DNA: TGCGCCAGCAGTGAAGGACAGGGGTACAATGAGCAGTTCTTC. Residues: CASSEGQGYNEQFF.

CDR3 loop: CASRLYRDRSYEQYF. In DNA form, the CDR3 reads TGTGCCAGCAGGCTATACCGGGACAGGAGTTACGAGCAGTACTTC. This chain joins TRBV6-5 and TRBJ2-7, with 8 positions matching TRBD1. Germline V CDR1 and CDR2: MNHEY, SVGAGI. After removal of 6 bases from V and 4 bases from J, the junction contained 11 bases not matched to a gene. The CDR3 consists of 15 residues.

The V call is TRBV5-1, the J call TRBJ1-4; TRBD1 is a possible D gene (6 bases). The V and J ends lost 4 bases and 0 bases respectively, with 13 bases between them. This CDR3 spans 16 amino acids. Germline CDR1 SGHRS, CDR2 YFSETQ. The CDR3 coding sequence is TGCGCCAGCAGCACCGGACAGACTGCAACTAATGAAAAACTGTTTTTT. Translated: CASSTGQTATNEKLFF.

The chain's CDR3 is CAISQSGTAYGNTIYF. The CDR3, as DNA: TGTGCCATCAGCCAATCCGGGACAGCGTACGGAAACACCATATATTTT. The chain has TRBV10-3 and TRBJ1-3; TRBD1 aligns across 7 bases. The CDR3 is made up of 16 amino acids. The V segment lost 6 bases and the J segment 4 bases; nucleotides outside the gene matches: 12. Looked up from germline, CDR1 is ENHRY and CDR2 is SYGVKD.

CDR3 sequence reads: CASSHRSSYNSPLHF. The CDR3 DNA reads as TGTGCCAGCTCACACAGGAGCTCCTATAATTCACCCCTCCACTTT. The chain has TRBV18 and TRBJ1-6, with TRBD1 as a possible D gene (5 bases). Germline V gene lookup returns CDR1 KGHSH and CDR2 LQKENI. V was cut by 4 bases and J by 0 bases, with 7 bases left in between. The CDR3 spans 15 residues. Looking up the rest from reference TRBV18 and TRBJ1-6 gives the full variable domain: NAGVMQNPRHLVRRRGQEARLRCSPMKGHSHVYWYRQLPEEGLKFMVYLQKENIIDESGMPKERFSAEFPKEGPSILRIQQVVRGDSAAYFCASSHRSSYNSPLHFGNGTRLTVT.

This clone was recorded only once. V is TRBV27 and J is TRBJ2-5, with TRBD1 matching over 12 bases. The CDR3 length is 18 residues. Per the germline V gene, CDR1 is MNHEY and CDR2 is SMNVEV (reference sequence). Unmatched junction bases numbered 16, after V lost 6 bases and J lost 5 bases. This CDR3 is CASRPTGTGGIRRETQYF. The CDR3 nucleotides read TGTGCCAGCAGACCAACCGGGACAGGGGGCATAAGGAGGGAGACCCAGTACTTC.

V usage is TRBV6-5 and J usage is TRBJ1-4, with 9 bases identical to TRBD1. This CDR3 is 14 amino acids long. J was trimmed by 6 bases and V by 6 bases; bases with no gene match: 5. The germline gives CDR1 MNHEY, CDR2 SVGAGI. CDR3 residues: CASRKQGADEKLFF. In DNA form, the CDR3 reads TGTGCCAGCAGAAAACAGGGGGCGGATGAAAAACTGTTTTTT.

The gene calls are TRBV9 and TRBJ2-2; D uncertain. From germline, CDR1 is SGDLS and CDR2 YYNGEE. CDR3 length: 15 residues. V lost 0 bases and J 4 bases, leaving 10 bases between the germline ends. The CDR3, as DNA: TGTGCCAGCAGCGTAGTGTCCGCCGGCACCGGGGAGCTGTTTTTT. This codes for CASSVVSAGTGELFF.

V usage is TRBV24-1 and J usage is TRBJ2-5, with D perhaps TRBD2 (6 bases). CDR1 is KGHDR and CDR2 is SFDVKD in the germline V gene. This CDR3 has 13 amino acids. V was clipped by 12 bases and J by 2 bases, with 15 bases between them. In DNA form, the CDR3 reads TGTGCCGAAACCCGGCGGGAACAAGAGACCCAGTACTTC. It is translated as CAETRREQETQYF.

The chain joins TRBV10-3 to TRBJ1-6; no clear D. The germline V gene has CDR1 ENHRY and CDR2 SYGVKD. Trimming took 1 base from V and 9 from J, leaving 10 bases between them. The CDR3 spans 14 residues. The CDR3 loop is CAISELPTTSPLHF. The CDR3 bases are TGTGCCATCAGTGAGTTACCGACAACTTCACCCCTCCACTTT.

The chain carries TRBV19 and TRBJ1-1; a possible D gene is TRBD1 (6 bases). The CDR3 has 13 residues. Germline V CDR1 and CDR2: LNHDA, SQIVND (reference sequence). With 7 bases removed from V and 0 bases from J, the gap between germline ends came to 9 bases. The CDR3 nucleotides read TGTGCCAGTACAGGGGTAATGAACACTGAAGCTTTCTTT. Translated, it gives CASTGVMNTEAFF.

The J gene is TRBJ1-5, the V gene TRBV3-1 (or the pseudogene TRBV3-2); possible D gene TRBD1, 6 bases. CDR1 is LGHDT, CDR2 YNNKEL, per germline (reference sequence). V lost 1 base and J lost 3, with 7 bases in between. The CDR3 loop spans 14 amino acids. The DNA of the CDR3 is TGTGCCAGCAGCCAAGGGGGGCACAATCAGCCCCAGCATTTT. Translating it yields CASSQGGHNQPQHF.

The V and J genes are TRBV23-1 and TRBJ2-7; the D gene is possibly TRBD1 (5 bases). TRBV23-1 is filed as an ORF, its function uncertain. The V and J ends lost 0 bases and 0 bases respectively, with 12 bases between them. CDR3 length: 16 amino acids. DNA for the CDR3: TGCGCCAGCAGTCAATCGGAGCAGGGCAGCTCCTACGAGCAGTACTTC. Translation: CASSQSEQGSSYEQYF.

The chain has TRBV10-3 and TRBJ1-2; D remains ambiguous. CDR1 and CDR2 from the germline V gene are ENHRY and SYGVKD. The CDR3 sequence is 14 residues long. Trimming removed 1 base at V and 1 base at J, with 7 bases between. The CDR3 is CAISEFLGNYGYTF. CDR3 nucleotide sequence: TGTGCCATCAGTGAGTTTCTCGGTAACTATGGCTACACCTTC.

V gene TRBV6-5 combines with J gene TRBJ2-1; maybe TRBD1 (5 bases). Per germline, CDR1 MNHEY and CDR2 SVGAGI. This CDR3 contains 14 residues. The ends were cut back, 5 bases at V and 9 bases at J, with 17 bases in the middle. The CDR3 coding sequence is TGTGCCAGCAGTCGTGAACAGGCGAGTACTGAGCAGTTCTTC. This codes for CASSREQASTEQFF.

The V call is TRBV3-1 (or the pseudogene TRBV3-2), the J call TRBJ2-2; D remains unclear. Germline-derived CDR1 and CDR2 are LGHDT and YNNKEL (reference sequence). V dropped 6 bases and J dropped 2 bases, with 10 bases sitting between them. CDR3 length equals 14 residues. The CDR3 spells CASRRLHNTGELFF. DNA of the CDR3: TGTGCCAGCAGACGACTGCATAACACCGGGGAGCTGTTTTTT.

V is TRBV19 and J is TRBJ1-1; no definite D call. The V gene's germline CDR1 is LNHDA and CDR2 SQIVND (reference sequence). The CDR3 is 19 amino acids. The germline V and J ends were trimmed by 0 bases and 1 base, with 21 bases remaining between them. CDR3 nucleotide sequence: TGTGCCAGTAGTATAGACTCGGGATACCCGACCTTGCCGAACACTGAAGCTTTCTTT. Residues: CASSIDSGYPTLPNTEAFF.

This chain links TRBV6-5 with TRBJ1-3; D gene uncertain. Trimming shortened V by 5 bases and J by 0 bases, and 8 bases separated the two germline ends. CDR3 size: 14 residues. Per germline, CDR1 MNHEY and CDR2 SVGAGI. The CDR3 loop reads CASSRADSGNTIYF. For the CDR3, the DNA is TGTGCCAGCAGTAGAGCGGACTCTGGAAACACCATATATTTT.

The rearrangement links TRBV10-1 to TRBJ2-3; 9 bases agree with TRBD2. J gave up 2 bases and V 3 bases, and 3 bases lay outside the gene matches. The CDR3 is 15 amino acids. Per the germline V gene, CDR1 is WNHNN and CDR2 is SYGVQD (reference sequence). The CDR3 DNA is TGCGCCAGCAGTGAAGGACTAGCGATCACAGATACGCAGTATTTT. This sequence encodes CASSEGLAITDTQYF.

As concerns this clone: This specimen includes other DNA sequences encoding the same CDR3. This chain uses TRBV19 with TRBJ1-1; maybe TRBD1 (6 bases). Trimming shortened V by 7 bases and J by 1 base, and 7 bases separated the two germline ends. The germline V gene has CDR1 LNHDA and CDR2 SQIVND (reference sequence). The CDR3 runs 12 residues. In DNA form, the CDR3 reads TGTGCCAGTAAACAGGGGAACACTGAAGCTTTCTTT. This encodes CASKQGNTEAFF.